What follows are 10 T cell receptor beta chains derived from one specimen sequenced in a study of cytomegalovirus exposure and HLA in healthy donors. Libraries were prepared by immunoSEQ multiplex PCR; TCRdb keeps only in-frame clonotypes and omits some of them. This sample has under 65,000 clones, with around 90% found just once. The sample comprised PBMCs. The receptors were gathered from a young woman in good health and CMV-seropositive.

V is TRBV6-1 and J is TRBJ2-1, with a possible D match to TRBD1 (5 bases). V was cut by 1 base and J by 0 bases, with 7 bases left in between. The length of the CDR3 is 15 residues. Germline CDR1 is MNHNS and CDR2 is SASEGT. Here the CDR3 reads CASSEDRSSYNEQFF. In nucleotides, the CDR3 is TGTGCCAGCAGTGAAGACAGGAGCTCCTACAATGAGCAGTTCTTC.

The chain joins TRBV6-5 to TRBJ1-4; D remains ambiguous. This CDR3 region has 16 residues. V was shortened by 4 bases and J by 4 bases, with 16 bases between the two germline ends. The V gene's germline CDR1 is MNHEY and CDR2 SVGAGI. The CDR3 loop reads CASSSSQWALNEKLFF. The CDR3 nucleotides are TGTGCCAGCAGTTCTTCCCAGTGGGCCCTTAATGAAAAACTGTTTTTT.

The chain uses TRBV19 and TRBJ1-1, with TRBD1 as a possible D gene (5 bases). The germline CDR1 and CDR2 sequences are LNHDA and SQIVND (reference sequence). V gave up 7 bases and J gave up 3 bases, with 18 bases separating them. This CDR3 is built from 15 residues. The CDR3 spells CASKWKTESYTEAFF. CDR3 coding DNA: TGTGCCAGTAAATGGAAGACAGAGTCCTACACTGAAGCTTTCTTT.

V and J are TRBV7-2 and TRBJ1-6; D unresolved. V lost 1 base, J lost 10 bases, and 11 bases lay in between. Germline values: CDR1 SGHTA, CDR2 FQGNSA. CDR3 size: 14 residues. This CDR3 reads CASSLDSGGSPLHF. CDR3 coding DNA: TGTGCCAGCAGCTTAGACTCGGGAGGCTCACCCCTCCACTTT.

This chain connects TRBV5-1 to TRBJ2-7; weak D call: TRBD1 (6 bases). Trimming left V 0 bases short and J 0 bases short, with 10 bases between. This CDR3 region has 15 residues. Germline CDR1 and CDR2: SGHRS and YFSETQ. The CDR3 nucleotides read TGCGCCAGCAGCTTGGAAGGGGACACCTCCTACGAGCAGTACTTC. Protein sequence: CASSLEGDTSYEQYF.

This rearrangement joins TRBV7-9 to TRBJ1-2; maybe TRBD1 (6 bases). The CDR3 contains 13 residues. The V gene lost 4 bases and the J gene lost 4 bases, with 10 bases spanning the gap. Germline loops: CDR1 SEHNR, CDR2 FQNEAQ (reference sequence). The CDR3 nucleotides read TGTGCCAGCAGCTCCGGGACACCCTATGGCTACACCTTC. Translated: CASSSGTPYGYTF.

This rearrangement joins TRBV30 to TRBJ1-2, with a weak D call TRBD1 (5 bases). Germline V gene data show CDR1 as GTSNPN and CDR2 as SVGIG (reference sequence). This CDR3 region has 13 residues. Trimming stripped 5 bases from V and 7 bases from J, with 17 bases between. For the CDR3, the DNA is TGTGCCTGGTACCGCGGACATTCTTTTGGCTACACCTTC. This sequence encodes CAWYRGHSFGYTF.

The gene calls are TRBV28 and TRBJ1-2; TRBD1 agrees at 8 bases. CDR1 and CDR2 from the germline V gene are MDHEN and SYDVKM. This CDR3 comprises 14 residues. The J segment lost 2 bases and the V segment lost 5 bases, leaving 4 bases of the junction unmatched. The CDR3 reads CASSRRQGNYGYTF. CDR3 in DNA: TGTGCCAGCAGTCGCCGACAGGGGAACTATGGCTACACCTTC.

The genes are TRBV7-2 and TRBJ1-1, with D hard to call. Looked up from germline, CDR1 is SGHTA and CDR2 is FQGNSA. Trimming removed 5 bases at V and 0 bases at J, with 13 bases between. This CDR3 spans 15 amino acids. For the CDR3, the DNA is TGTGCCAGCAGCCCCCCGGGTGGGTTGAACACTGAAGCTTTCTTT. It yields the protein CASSPPGGLNTEAFF.

The V gene is TRBV4-3, the J gene TRBJ2-7; TRBD2 agrees at 9 bases. The CDR3 extends over 18 amino acids. Germline V gene data show CDR1 as LGHNA and CDR2 as YSLEER. Unmatched junction bases numbered 12, after V lost 0 bases and J lost 3 bases. CDR3 sequence (DNA): TGCGCCAGCAGCCAAGATCTGACTAGCGGTAACTTCAACTACGAGCAGTACTTC. Its translation: CASSQDLTSGNFNYEQYF.